This T cell receptor (beta chain) was sequenced for a study of blood T cell repertoires in COVID-19. This clone was recorded a few times. V was pared by 5 bases and J by 8 bases, with 15 bases between. CDR3 length equals 14 residues. Germline-derived CDR1 and CDR2 are SGHVS and FQNEAQ. The method was immunoSEQ multiplex PCR; TCRdb's version includes in-frame clones alone and lacks a portion of them. Here the sample spans some 180,000 clones, more than 75% being singletons. The clonotype originates from a man between 40 and 49 years old with active or convalescent COVID-19. The rearrangement joins TRBV7-8 to TRBJ1-4; D uncertain. The sequenced sample was peripheral blood. The CDR3 loop reads CASSLWTGEEKLFF. The DNA for the CDR3 is TGTGCCAGCAGCCTTTGGACCGGGGAGGAAAAACTGTTTTTT.